The T cell receptor beta chain described here comes from a study of blood T cell repertoires in COVID-19. Here immunoSEQ multiplex PCR was the method, and the copy in TCRdb shows in-frame clones only, minus some. The sample holds about 160,000 clones; 85% to 95% are singletons and the top ten take roughly 4.4%. This receptor was obtained from a woman between 50 and 59 years old with acute or convalescent COVID-19. The sequenced material came from peripheral blood.

The CDR3 nucleotides are TGTGCCAGCAGTTTACACCCAGGGTCAGATACGCAGTATTTT. Amino acids: CASSLHPGSDTQYF. This chain connects TRBV7-2 to TRBJ2-3; D possibly corresponds to TRBD1 (5 bases). CDR3 length: 14 residues. V lost 6 bases and J lost 4, with 14 bases in between. Germline CDR1 and CDR2: SGHTA and FQGNSA.